The text below deals with one TCR beta chain. Its antigen is undetermined. In TCRdb, the 5' RACE reads were re-called with MiXCR into one record per CDR3 protein. The repertoire has about 480,000 distinct CDR3 sequences, 14% of them found once; the top ten carry approximately 0.52%. These data come from a study of identical twins. Overall study results and limits: Twins showed weaker excess sharing in their beta out-of-frame sequences.

This CDR3 has 12 amino acids. Trimming removed 0 bases at V and 3 bases at J, with 4 bases between. Germline V gene lookup returns CDR1 DFQATT and CDR2 SNEGSKA (reference sequence). These same data were also listed under a study on yellow fever vaccine responses in identical twins. That investigation notes: In identical twins, vaccine T cell responses appeared partly shared and partly individual.

The sequenced sample was CD4+ T cells sorted from blood. The TCR was taken from a woman younger than 35 in good health. The chain carries TRBV20-1 and TRBJ2-3; D gene unclear. This chain's CDR3 is CSARDWTDTQYF. CDR3 bases: TGCAGTGCTAGAGATTGGACAGATACGCAGTATTTT.